This T cell receptor (beta chain) originates from a study of blood T cell repertoires in COVID-19. About the research overall: T cells, B-cell-depleted T cells, or PBMCs provided the cDNA or gDNA that served as material.

The CDR3 has 13 residues. Germline-derived CDR1 and CDR2 are MDHEN and SYDVKM. Trimming shortened V by 3 bases and J by 3 bases, and 7 bases separated the two germline ends. Here immunoSEQ multiplex PCR was the method, and the copy in TCRdb shows in-frame clones only, minus some. The table records 210,000 or so clones, just over 90% of them present only once. This clone was seen just once. The rearrangement joins TRBV28 to TRBJ2-3; possible D gene TRBD2, 5 bases. The sequenced sample consisted of peripheral blood. The clonotype was recovered from a man younger than 40 with acute or convalescent COVID-19. This chain's CDR3 is CASSLAGTDTQYF. CDR3 nucleotides: TGTGCCAGCAGTTTGGCGGGTACAGATACGCAGTATTTT.